The present T cell receptor (beta chain) was sequenced within a study of CD4 T cells in relation to SARS-CoV-2 and coronaviruses. Comments on this clone: The antigen remains unidentified.

CD4+ T cells from unexposed donors were obtained before the COVID-19 pandemic (2011-2018). In germline, CDR1 is MNHEY, CDR2 SVGEGT. Trimming removed 4 bases from V and 1 base from J; junction bases left unmatched: 9. This CDR3 has 17 amino acids. Study-wide findings and caveats: SARS-CoV-2-driven expansion was significantly weaker in crossreactive than monoreactive clones.

Deep TCR-beta sequencing used DNA from uncultured naive and memory CD4+ T cells. The repertoire was sequenced with immunoSEQ multiplex PCR; TCRdb's copy has only in-frame clones and lacks some. Among approximately 64,000 clones listed, 94% were seen once. The V gene is TRBV6-2 or TRBV6-3, the J gene TRBJ1-3; 8 bases agree with TRBD1. The sample consisted of naive CD4+ T cells from PBMCs. Sample subset: naive CD4+ T cells isolated by negative enrichment. The clonotype was recovered from a human donor in good health. The CDR3 loop reads CASSSRTGLASGNTIYF. Here the CDR3 DNA reads TGTGCCAGCAGTTCCCGGACAGGGTTGGCGTCTGGAAACACCATATATTTT.